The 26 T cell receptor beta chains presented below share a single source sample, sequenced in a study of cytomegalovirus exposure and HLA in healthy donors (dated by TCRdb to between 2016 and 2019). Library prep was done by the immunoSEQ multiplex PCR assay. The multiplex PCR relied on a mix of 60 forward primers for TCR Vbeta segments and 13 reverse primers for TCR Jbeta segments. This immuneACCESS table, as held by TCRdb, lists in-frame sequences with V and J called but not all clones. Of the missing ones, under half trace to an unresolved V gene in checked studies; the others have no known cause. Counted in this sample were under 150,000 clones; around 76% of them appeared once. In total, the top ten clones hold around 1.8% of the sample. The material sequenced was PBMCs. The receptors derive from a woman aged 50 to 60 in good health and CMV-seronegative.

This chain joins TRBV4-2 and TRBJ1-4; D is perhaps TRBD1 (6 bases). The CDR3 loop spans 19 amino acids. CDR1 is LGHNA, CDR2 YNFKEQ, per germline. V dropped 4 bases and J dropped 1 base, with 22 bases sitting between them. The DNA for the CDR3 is TGTGCCAGCAGCCCGCAACCCAGGGGTAAAACGGGAACTAATGAAAAACTGTTTTTT. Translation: CASSPQPRGKTGTNEKLFF.

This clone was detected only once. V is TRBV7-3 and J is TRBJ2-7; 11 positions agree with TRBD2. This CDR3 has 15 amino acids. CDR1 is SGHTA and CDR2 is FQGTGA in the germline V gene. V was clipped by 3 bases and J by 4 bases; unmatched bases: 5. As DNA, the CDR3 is TGTGCCAGCAGCTTTAGCGGGAGGGCCATTTACGAGCAGTACGTC. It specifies CASSFSGRAIYEQYV.

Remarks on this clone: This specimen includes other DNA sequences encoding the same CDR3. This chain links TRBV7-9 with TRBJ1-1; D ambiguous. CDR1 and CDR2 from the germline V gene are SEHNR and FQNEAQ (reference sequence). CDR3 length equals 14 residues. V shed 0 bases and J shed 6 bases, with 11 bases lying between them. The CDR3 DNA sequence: TGTGCCAGCAGCTTAGCGAGCCCGCTACCTGAAGCTTTCTTT. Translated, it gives CASSLASPLPEAFF.

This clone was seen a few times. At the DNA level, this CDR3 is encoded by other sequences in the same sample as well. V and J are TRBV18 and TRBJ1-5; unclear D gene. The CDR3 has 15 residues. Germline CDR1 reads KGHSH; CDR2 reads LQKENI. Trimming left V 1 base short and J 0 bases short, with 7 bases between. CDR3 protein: CASSPQSYSNQPQHF. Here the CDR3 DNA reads TGTGCCAGCTCACCACAGAGCTATAGCAATCAGCCCCAGCATTTT.

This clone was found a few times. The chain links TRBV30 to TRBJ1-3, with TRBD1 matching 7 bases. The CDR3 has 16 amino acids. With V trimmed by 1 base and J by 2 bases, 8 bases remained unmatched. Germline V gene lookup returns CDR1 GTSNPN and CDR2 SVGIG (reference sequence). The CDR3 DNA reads TGTGCCTGGAGTGGACAGGGCTACGCGACTGGAAACACCATATATTTT. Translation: CAWSGQGYATGNTIYF.

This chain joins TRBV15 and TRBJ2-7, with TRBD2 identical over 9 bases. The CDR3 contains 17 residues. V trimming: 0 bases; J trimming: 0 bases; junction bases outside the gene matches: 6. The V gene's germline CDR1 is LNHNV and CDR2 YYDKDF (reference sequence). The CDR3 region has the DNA TGTGCCACCAGCAGAGATTTAGCGGGAGTGAGCTCCTACGAGCAGTACTTC. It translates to CATSRDLAGVSSYEQYF. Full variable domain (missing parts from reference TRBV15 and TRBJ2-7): DAMVIQNPRYQVTQFGKPVTLSCSQTLNHNVMYWYQQKSSQAPKLLFHYYDKDFNNEADTPDNFQSRRPNTSFCFLDIRSPGLGDTAMYLCATSRDLAGVSSYEQYFGPGTRLTVT.

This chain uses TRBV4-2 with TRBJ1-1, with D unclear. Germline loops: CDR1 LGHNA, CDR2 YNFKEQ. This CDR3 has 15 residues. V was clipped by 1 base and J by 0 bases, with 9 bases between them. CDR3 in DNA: TGTGCCAGCAGCCAAGTGGGAGAATTGAACACTGAAGCTTTCTTT. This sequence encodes CASSQVGELNTEAFF.

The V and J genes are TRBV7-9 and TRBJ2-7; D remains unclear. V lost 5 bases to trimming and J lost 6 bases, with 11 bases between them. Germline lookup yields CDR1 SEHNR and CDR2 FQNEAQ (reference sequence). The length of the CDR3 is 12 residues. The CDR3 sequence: CASSIGLGEQYV. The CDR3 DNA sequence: TGTGCCAGCAGCATAGGGTTGGGCGAGCAGTACGTC.

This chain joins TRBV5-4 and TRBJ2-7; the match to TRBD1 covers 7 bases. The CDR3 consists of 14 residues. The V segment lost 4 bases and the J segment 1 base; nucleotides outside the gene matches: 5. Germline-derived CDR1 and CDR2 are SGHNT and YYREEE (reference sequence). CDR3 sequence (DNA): TGTGCCAGCAGCCAGGGACAGAGGTCCTACGAGCAGTACTTC. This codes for CASSQGQRSYEQYF.

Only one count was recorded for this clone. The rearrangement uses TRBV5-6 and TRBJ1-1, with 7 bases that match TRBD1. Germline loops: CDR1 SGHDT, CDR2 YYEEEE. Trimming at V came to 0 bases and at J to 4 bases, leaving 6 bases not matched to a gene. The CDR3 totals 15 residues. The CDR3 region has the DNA TGTGCCAGCAGCTTGGGGCGCCCAGGGGGCACTGAAGCTTTCTTT. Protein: CASSLGRPGGTEAFF. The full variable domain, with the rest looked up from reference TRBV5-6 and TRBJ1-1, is DAGVTQSPTHLIKTRGQQVTLRCSPKSGHDTVSWYQQALGQGPQFIFQYYEEEERQRGNFPDRFSGHQFPNYSSELNVNALLLGDSALYLCASSLGRPGGTEAFFGQGTRLTVV.

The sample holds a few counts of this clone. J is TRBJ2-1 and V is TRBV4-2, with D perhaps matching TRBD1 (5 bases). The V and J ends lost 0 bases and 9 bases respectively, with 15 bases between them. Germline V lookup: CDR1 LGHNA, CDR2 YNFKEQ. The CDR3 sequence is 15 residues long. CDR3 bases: TGTGCCAGCAGCCAAGACCCAATTCTAAGGGGTGAGCAGTTCTTC. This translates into CASSQDPILRGEQFF.

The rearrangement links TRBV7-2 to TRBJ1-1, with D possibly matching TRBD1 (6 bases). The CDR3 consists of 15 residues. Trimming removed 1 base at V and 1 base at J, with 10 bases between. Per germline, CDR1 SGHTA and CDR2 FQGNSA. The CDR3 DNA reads TGTGCCAGCAGCTTAGGTGACAGGAGGAACACTGAAGCTTTCTTT. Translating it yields CASSLGDRRNTEAFF.

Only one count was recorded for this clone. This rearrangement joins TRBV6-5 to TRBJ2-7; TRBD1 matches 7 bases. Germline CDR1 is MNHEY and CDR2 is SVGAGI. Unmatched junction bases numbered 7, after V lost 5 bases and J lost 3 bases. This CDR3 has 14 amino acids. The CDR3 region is CASSKTGILYEQYF. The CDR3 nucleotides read TGTGCCAGCAGTAAGACAGGGATCCTCTACGAGCAGTACTTC.

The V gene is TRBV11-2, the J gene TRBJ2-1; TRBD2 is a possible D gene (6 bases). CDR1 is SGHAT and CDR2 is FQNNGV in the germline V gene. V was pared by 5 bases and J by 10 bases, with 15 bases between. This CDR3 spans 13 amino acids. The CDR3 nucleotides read TGTGCCAGCAGCCCGACTAGTCTCGTAGAGCAGTTCTTC. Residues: CASSPTSLVEQFF.

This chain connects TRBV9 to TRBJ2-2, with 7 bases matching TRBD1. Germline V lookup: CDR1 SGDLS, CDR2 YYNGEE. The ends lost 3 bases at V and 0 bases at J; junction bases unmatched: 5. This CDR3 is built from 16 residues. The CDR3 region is CASSAFDRANTGELFF. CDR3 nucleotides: TGTGCCAGCAGCGCCTTCGACAGGGCGAACACCGGGGAGCTGTTTTTT. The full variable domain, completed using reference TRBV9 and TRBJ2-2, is DSGVTQTPKHLITATGQRVTLRCSPRSGDLSVYWYQQSLDQGLQFLIQYYNGEERAKGNILERFSAQQFPDLHSELNLSSLELGDSALYFCASSAFDRANTGELFFGEGSRLTVL.

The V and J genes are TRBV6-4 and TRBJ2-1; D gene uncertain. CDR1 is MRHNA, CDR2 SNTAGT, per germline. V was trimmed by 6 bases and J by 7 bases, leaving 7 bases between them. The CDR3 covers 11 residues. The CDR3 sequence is CASSHGNEQFF. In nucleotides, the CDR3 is TGTGCCAGCAGCCACGGGAATGAGCAGTTCTTC.

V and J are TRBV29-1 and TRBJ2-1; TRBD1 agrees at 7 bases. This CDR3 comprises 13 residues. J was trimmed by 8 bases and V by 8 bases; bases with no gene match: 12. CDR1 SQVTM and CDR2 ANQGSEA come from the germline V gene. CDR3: CSYLGRGMDEQFF. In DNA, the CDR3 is TGCAGCTACCTGGGCAGGGGGATGGATGAGCAGTTCTTC.

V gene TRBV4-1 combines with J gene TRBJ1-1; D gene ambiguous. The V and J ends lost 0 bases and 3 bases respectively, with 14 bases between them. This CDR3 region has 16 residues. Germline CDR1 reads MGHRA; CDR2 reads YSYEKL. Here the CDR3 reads CASSQEGEGRYTEAFF. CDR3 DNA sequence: TGCGCCAGCAGCCAAGAAGGAGAAGGTCGGTACACTGAAGCTTTCTTT.

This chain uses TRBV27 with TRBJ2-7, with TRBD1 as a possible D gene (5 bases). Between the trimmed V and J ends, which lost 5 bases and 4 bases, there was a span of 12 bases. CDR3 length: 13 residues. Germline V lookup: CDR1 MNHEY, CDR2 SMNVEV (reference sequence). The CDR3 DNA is TGTGCCAGCAGTCGACAGAGACCGTACGAGCAGTACTTC. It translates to CASSRQRPYEQYF.

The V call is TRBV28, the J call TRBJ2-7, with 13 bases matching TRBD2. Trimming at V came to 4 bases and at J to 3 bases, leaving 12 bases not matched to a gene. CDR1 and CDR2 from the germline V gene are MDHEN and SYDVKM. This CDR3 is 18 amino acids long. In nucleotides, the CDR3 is TGTGCCAGCAGTTCCAACCCCGGGGGGACTAGCGGGGTCTACGAGCAGTACTTC. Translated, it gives CASSSNPGGTSGVYEQYF.

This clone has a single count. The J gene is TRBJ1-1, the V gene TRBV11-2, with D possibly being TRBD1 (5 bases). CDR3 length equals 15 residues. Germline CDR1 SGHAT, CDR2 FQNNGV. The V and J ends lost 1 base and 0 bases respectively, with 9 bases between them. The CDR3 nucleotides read TGTGCCAGCAGCTTAGCAGGGCATCTGAACACTGAAGCTTTCTTT. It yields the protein CASSLAGHLNTEAFF.

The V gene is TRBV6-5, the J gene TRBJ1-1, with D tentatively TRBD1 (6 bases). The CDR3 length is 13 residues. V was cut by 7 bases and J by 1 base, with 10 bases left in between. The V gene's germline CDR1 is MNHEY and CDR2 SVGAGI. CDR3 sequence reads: CASTGQPNTEAFF. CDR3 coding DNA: TGTGCCAGCACTGGACAGCCGAACACTGAAGCTTTCTTT.

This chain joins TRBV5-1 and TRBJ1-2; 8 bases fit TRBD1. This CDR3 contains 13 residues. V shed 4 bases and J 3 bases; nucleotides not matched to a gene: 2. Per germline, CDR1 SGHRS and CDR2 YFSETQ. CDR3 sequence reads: CASSPGGDYGYTF. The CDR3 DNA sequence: TGCGCCAGCAGCCCAGGGGGCGACTATGGCTACACCTTC.

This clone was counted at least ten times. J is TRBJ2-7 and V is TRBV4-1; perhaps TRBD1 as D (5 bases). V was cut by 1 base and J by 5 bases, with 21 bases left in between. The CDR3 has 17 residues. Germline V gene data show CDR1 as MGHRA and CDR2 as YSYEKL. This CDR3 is CASSQVDLGFSRDEQYF. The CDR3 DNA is TGCGCCAGCAGCCAAGTGGACCTGGGCTTCTCCAGGGACGAGCAGTACTTC.

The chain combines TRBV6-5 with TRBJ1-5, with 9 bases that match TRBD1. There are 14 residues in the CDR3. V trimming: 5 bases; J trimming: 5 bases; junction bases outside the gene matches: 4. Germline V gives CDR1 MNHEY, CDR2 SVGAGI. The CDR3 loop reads CASSTGGADQPQHF. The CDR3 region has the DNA TGTGCCAGCAGTACAGGGGGCGCAGATCAGCCCCAGCATTTT.

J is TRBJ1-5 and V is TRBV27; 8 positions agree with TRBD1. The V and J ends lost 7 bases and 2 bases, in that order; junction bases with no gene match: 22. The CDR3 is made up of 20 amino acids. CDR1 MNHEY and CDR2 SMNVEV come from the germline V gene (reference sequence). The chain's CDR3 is CASNHSATGDYAIGNQPQHF. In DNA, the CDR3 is TGTGCCAGCAATCACTCCGCGACAGGGGATTATGCCATCGGCAATCAGCCCCAGCATTTT.